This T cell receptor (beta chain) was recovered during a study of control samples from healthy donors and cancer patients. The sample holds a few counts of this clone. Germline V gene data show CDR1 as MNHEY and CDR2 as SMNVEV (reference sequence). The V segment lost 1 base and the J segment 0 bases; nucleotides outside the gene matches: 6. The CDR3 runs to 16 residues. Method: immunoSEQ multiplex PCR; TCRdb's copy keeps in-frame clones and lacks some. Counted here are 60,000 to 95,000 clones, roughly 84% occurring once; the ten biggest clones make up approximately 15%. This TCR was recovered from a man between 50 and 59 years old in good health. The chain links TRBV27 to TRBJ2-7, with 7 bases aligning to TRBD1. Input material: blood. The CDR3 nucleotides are TGTGCCAGCAGTTTATATGGGGACAGTTTCTCCTACGAGCAGTACTTC. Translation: CASSLYGDSFSYEQYF.